The rows below give T cell receptor beta chains drawn from one sample of a study of T cell repertoires in aging, cancer and after chemotherapy. TCRdb processed the multiplex PCR reads anew with MiXCR; each CDR3 protein has one entry. The sample consists of 1,000 or so distinct CDR3 sequences, 20% to 25% of them appearing once. Sequenced sample: blood. The receptor source for this set is a human donor with a solid tumor. The CDR3 runs from the conserved cysteine through the conserved F or W. The order of the fields is J gene, clone size, V gene, D gene, CDR3 protein, CDR3 DNA. D genes are given only for firm matches. The size entry is marked missing in some rows and otherwise reads once, few, many or a size class.

TRBJ2-7	medium-sized	TRBV5-5	NA	CASSLRMNVYEQYF	TGTGCCAGCAGCCTCCGGATGAATGTCTACGAGCAGTACTTC
TRBJ1-6	NA	TRBV12-3/TRBV12-4	TRBD1	CASSMRQGGNSPLHF	TGTGCCAGCAGCATGAGACAGGGGGGTAATTCACCCCTCCACTTT
TRBJ1-3	large	TRBV19	TRBD1	CASSIQGDLSGNTIYF	TGTGCCAGTAGTATCCAGGGGGACTTATCTGGAAACACCATATATTTT
TRBJ1-2	few	TRBV18	NA	CASSNDDGSRGGYTF	TGTGCCAGCTCAAACGACGACGGGTCCCGAGGGGGCTACACCTTC
TRBJ1-2	few	TRBV10-2	TRBD1	CASGQGANYGYTF	TGCGCCAGCGGACAGGGGGCGAATTATGGCTACACCTTC
TRBJ2-1	NA	TRBV9	NA	CASSVGVGSSSYNEQFF	TGTGCCAGCAGCGTAGGGGTCGGCAGTAGCTCCTACAATGAGCAGTTCTTC
TRBJ2-5	NA	TRBV30	NA	CAWSVSERVEGWETQYF	TGTGCCTGGAGTGTATCTGAGAGGGTGGAAGGTTGGGAGACCCAGTACTTC
TRBJ1-1	NA	TRBV10-3	NA	CAISAGVNTEAFF	TGTGCCATCAGTGCAGGGGTGAACACTGAAGCTTTCTTT
TRBJ1-1	few	TRBV12-3/TRBV12-4	NA	CASSFLKDTEAFF	TGTGCCAGCAGTTTCTTGAAGGACACTGAAGCTTTCTTT
TRBJ1-1	NA	TRBV6-1	NA	CASSVGLLSNTEAFF	TGTGCCAGCAGTGTGGGACTCCTGTCGAACACTGAAGCTTTCTTT
TRBJ1-2	NA	TRBV20-1	TRBD1	CSASFGTGGISKAF	TGCAGTGCTAGCTTCGGGACAGGGGGCATTTCTAAGGCCTTC
TRBJ2-2	NA	TRBV2	NA	CASSDGRNTGELFF	TGTGCCAGCAGTGACGGCAGAAACACCGGGGAGCTGTTTTTT
TRBJ1-3	few	TRBV5-1	NA	CASSGGTPGNTIYF	TGCGCCAGCAGCGGTGGGACCCCGGGAAACACCATATATTTT
TRBJ1-3	few	TRBV5-6	NA	CASSLGGSSGNTIYF	TGTGCCAGCAGCTTGGGGGGGTCCTCTGGAAACACCATATATTTT
TRBJ1-5	medium-sized	TRBV13	TRBD1	CASRKQGASNQPQHF	TGTGCCAGCAGGAAACAGGGGGCGAGCAATCAGCCCCAGCATTTT
TRBJ2-4	NA	TRBV20-1	NA	CSAPQQGSKNIQYF	TGCAGTGCTCCCCAACAGGGCTCCAAAAACATTCAGTACTTC
TRBJ1-5	large	TRBV10-3	NA	CAISERDSNQPQHF	TGTGCCATCAGTGAGCGGGACAGCAATCAGCCCCAGCATTTT
TRBJ2-1	NA	TRBV12-5	TRBD1	CASGLGQGYNEQFF	TGTGCTAGTGGTTTGGGACAGGGCTACAATGAGCAGTTCTTC
TRBJ1-2	NA	TRBV20-1	NA	CSARGGAPNYGYTF	TGCAGTGCTAGAGGGGGGGCTCCTAACTATGGCTACACCTTC